Listed below are T cell receptor beta chains from one sample, sequenced in a study of T-cell memory formation after mild COVID-19. TCRdb re-called the 5' RACE reads with MiXCR, one entry per CDR3 protein. Seen here are about half a million distinct CDR3 sequences, about 20% observed once, and the top ten hold about 12%. What was sequenced was PBMCs or a T cell subset sorted from them (not recorded which). The receptor set was obtained from an adult woman who had mild COVID-19 (a few samples of this study predate the infection). Cell type and time point are not known. The conserved cysteine and the conserved F or W are not part of the CDR3 here.

V	J	CDR3
TRBV27	TRBJ1-2	ASSLSRTGGAPGYT
TRBV30	TRBJ2-7	AWTIGPSYEQY
TRBV9	TRBJ2-1	ASSEQGAINEQF
TRBV6-6	TRBJ1-5	ASSYGDPGRYSNQPQH
TRBV11-3	TRBJ2-2	ASSLYAVGGELF
TRBV29-1	TRBJ2-3	SVEESSTDTQY
TRBV5-1	TRBJ2-7	ASSRRIRSYEQY
TRBV5-1	TRBJ2-5	ASSRAGVGETQY
TRBV7-2	TRBJ1-2	ASSLVSYGYT
TRBV5-1	TRBJ2-2	ASSSGLAGSSNTGELF
TRBV15	TRBJ2-1	ATSRDLAYNEQF
TRBV6-1	TRBJ1-5	ASSDVYQPQH
TRBV7-9	TRBJ1-1	ASSFQDGTEAF
TRBV6-2/TRBV6-3	TRBJ2-3	ASSYSMIDLYTDTQY
TRBV11-2	TRBJ1-6	ASSPIDH
TRBV3-1	TRBJ2-3	ASSLRTSGGTDTQY
TRBV4-1	TRBJ2-1	ASSQDLYRDHSYNEQF
TRBV12-3/TRBV12-4	TRBJ1-2	ASSSTRTGNYGYT
TRBV18	TRBJ2-2	ASLPTGGRYTGELF
TRBV7-9	TRBJ2-1	ASSVLLGDRAYNEQF
TRBV12-3/TRBV12-4	TRBJ1-5	ASSTGGASGNQPQH
TRBV7-2	TRBJ2-2	ASSSLKLYGPTGELF
TRBV4-1	TRBJ2-1	ASSRVLAGDEQF
TRBV18	TRBJ2-3	ASSFRQGPDTQY
TRBV24-1	TRBJ2-2	ATSDGTGGPGELF
TRBV7-2	TRBJ2-3	ASSLGHPTDTQY
TRBV4-3	TRBJ2-3	ASSQDRASGSADTQY
TRBV11-3	TRBJ2-1	ASSLVFMRGLTNEQF
TRBV6-5	TRBJ2-7	ASSYSNWNAYEQY
TRBV7-2	TRBJ2-7	ASSLGLAVYEQY
TRBV5-4	TRBJ1-5	ASSPDRAQPQH
TRBV15	TRBJ2-1	ATSRDGTLSSYNEQF
TRBV10-3	TRBJ2-6	AISEGSSGANVLT
TRBV20-1	TRBJ2-3	SAGLAGVPDTQY
TRBV6-2/TRBV6-3	TRBJ2-7	ASSYGTGLFEQY
TRBV7-2	TRBJ2-3	ASSVGLARTDTQY
TRBV19	TRBJ2-1	ASIKREGLYEQF
TRBV11-3	TRBJ2-2	ASSYTGELF
TRBV11-2	TRBJ1-2	ASSSSGQFYGYT
TRBV7-9	TRBJ2-1	ASTSVDEQF
TRBV20-1	TRBJ2-5	SAGEAPKETQY
TRBV20-1	TRBJ2-7	SARGGGGTGDYEQY
TRBV5-5	TRBJ2-2	ASSLVWGLANTGELF
TRBV6-2/TRBV6-3	TRBJ2-7	ASSGIWDGNYEQY
TRBV24-1	TRBJ2-1	ATSPGLEKARGSYNEQF
TRBV18	TRBJ2-7	ASSPGSQGSYEQY
TRBV6-4	TRBJ2-2	ASSFVGGGELF
TRBV4-1	TRBJ1-1	ASSRIGTGAGNTEAF
TRBV5-1	TRBJ2-1	ASSLETGQF
TRBV19	TRBJ1-5	ASSDRRNQPQH
TRBV4-1	TRBJ2-2	ASSQEGQGITGELF
TRBV6-5	TRBJ1-1	ASSLGRAYTEAF
TRBV5-1	TRBJ2-3	ASSSFSGGGTDTQY
TRBV7-6	TRBJ1-2	ASSLGGMDGYT
TRBV25-1	TRBJ2-7	ASSVSYRGEQY
TRBV20-1	TRBJ1-1	SARDLLGQEGLPEAF
TRBV7-9	TRBJ2-2	ASSLFMGELF